The source of this TCR beta chain is a study of control samples from healthy donors and cancer patients. Libraries were prepared by immunoSEQ multiplex PCR; TCRdb keeps only in-frame clonotypes and omits some of them. Found here are tens of thousands of clones, about four fifths of them singletons; the top ten hold about 35%. The V end was cut by 2 bases, the J end by 7 bases, with 15 bases between. CDR3 length equals 14 residues. The germline CDR1 and CDR2 sequences are SGHDT and YYEEEE. The genes are TRBV5-6 and TRBJ1-1; D is unclear. This clonotype was obtained from a man aged 65-85 years with lung cancer. Sequencing was done on a sample of PBMCs. CDR3 protein: CASSFITDGSEAFF. The CDR3 nucleotides are TGTGCCAGCAGCTTTATAACGGACGGGAGTGAAGCTTTCTTT.